This T cell receptor (beta chain) was captured in a study of T-cell memory formation after mild COVID-19. TCRdb passed the 5' RACE reads through MiXCR, listing each CDR3 protein once. The repertoire holds 450,000 to 700,000 distinct CDR3 sequences, with over 15% as singletons. This clonotype showed up just a few times. CDR3 length equals 12 residues. Germline V gene data show CDR1 as SSHAT and CDR2 as FNYEAQ (reference sequence). Trimming removed 5 bases at V and 10 bases at J, with 12 bases between. The chain employs TRBV7-7 and TRBJ2-1; TRBD1 might be the D (6 bases). This TCR was recovered from an adult woman who had mild COVID-19 (a few samples of this study predate the infection). Cell type and time point are not known. What was sequenced was PBMCs or a T cell subset sorted from them (not recorded which). CDR3 nucleotides: TGTGCCAGCAGCCGGGACATAGGGGAGCAGTTCTTC. Translation gives CASSRDIGEQFF.